This T cell receptor beta chain derives from a study of blood T cell repertoires in COVID-19. Looking at the study overall: The United States, Italy and Spain supplied acute and convalescent COVID-19 samples. The analysed material was cDNA or gDNA that came from T cells, B-cell-depleted T cells, or PBMCs.

Losses at the gene ends were 4 bases for V and 3 bases for J; bases not matched to a gene: 6. Germline lookup yields CDR1 SGHRS and CDR2 YFSETQ. The CDR3 loop spans 14 amino acids. This clone was found a few times. Authors' methods: It was from reference gene primer amplification that nucleated cell counts were estimated. Repertoires were generated with immunoSEQ multiplex PCR, while TCRdb's copy carries only in-frame clones and drops some. V and J calls and clone size are as listed in that table; D and trimming were resolved from the DNA. The sample has about 200,000 clones, about 77% seen once. The genes are TRBV5-1 and TRBJ2-7; 8 nucleotides match TRBD2. Source material: peripheral blood. This sequence was found in a woman aged 80 or older with active or convalescent COVID-19. The CDR3: CASSPGGGIYEQYF. DNA for the CDR3: TGCGCCAGCAGCCCCGGGGGGGGCATCTACGAGCAGTACTTC.